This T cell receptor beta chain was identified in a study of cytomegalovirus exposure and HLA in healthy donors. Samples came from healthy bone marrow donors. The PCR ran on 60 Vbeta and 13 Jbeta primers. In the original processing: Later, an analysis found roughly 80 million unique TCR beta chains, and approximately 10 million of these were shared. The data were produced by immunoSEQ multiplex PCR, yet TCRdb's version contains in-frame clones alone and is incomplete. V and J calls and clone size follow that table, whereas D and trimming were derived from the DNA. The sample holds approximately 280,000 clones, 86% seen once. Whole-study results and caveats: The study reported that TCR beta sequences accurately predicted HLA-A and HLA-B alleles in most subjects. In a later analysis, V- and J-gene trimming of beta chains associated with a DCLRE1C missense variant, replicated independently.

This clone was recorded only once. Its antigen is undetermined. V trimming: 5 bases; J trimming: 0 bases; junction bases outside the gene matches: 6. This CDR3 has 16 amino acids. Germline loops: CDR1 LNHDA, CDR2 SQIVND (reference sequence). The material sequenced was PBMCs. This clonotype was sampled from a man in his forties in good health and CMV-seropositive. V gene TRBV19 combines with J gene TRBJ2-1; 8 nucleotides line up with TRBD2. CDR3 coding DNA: TGTGCCAGTAGTTTATTAGCGGGGAGCTCCTACAATGAGCAGTTCTTC. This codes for CASSLLAGSSYNEQFF.